The table lists the clone carrying this T cell receptor beta chain with a count of one. The target antigen is unknown. This specimen comes from a study of vaccination and CD4 T cells after COVID-19. CDR1 and CDR2 (germline): LGHDT, YNNKEL (reference sequence). V was clipped by 2 bases and J by 1 base; unmatched bases: 5. This CDR3 is 16 amino acids long. Documented treatment: roughly nine-day PBMC culture with coronavirus spike peptide pools or control peptides (ViraFEST assay). Cultured CD4+ T cells had their DNA profiled by the Oncomine TCR Beta short-read assay. TCRdb re-called the PCR reads with MiXCR, one entry per CDR3 protein. The table includes 11,000 or so distinct CDR3 sequences, approximately 49% detected once.

This chain joins TRBV3-1 and TRBJ2-3; the match to TRBD2 covers 8 bases. Input material: CD4+ T cells from blood, cultured in vitro. The TCR sequence derives from a human donor who had recovered from COVID-19. CDR3 nucleotide sequence: TGTGCCAGCAGCCAACATAGCGGGACGGGCACAGATACGCAGTATTTT. The encoded protein is CASSQHSGTGTDTQYF.